This T cell receptor (beta chain) was retrieved from a study of multiple sclerosis patients with progressive multifocal leukoencephalopathy. The study's findings and limits: Lower normalized Shannon entropy suggested reduced TRB diversity in most PML patients.

Time point denoted: more than five months of natalizumab therapy. The CDR3 extends over 14 amino acids. V was pared by 0 bases and J by 12 bases, with 15 bases between. CDR1 is ENHRY, CDR2 SYGVKD, per germline. Sequencing was performed with immunoSEQ multiplex PCR; in TCRdb, only in-frame clones are kept and a portion is missing. The sample records under 30,000 clones, about 90% being singletons. Concerning this clone itself: Antigen unknown.

The chain has TRBV10-3 and TRBJ2-1; possibly TRBD2 for D (7 bases). Material: PBMCs, obtained from a patient treated with natalizumab. The TCR sequence derives from a human donor with multiple sclerosis. Here the CDR3 reads CAISESRGPIGQFF. As DNA, the CDR3 is TGTGCCATCAGTGAGTCGCGGGGGCCGATCGGGCAGTTCTTC.